This TCR beta chain was captured by sequencing in a study of post-analysis software for immune sequencing data. Whole-study context: Disease courses included relapsing-remitting, secondary progressive and progressive-relapsing multiple sclerosis. Study results and caveats: Those samples that were prepared in the same batch co-clustered strongly by F measure. Significantly decreased normalized Chao1 diversity was recorded for multiple sclerosis patients relative to controls. Relative to controls, patients had about 5 TRBV segments at higher frequency, with TRBV5-6, TRBV5-1 and TRBV20-1 among these.

Germline V gene sequence: CDR1 MGHDK, CDR2 SYGVNS. The trim removed 5 bases at V and 4 bases at J, leaving 15 bases unmatched. CDR3 length: 18 residues. Included in the TCR beta cDNA libraries were unique molecular identifiers. TCRdb itself ran the PCR reads through MiXCR, one entry per CDR3 protein. The sample holds some 700,000 distinct CDR3 sequences; approximately 59% are singletons and the top ten take around 11%. For this clonotype: Its antigen is unidentified.

The genes are TRBV25-1 and TRBJ2-1; 9 bases are a match to TRBD2. Sequenced: blood. This clonotype was sampled from a girl aged 2-9 years with multiple sclerosis. DNA for the CDR3: TGTGCCAGCAGTCCCCGTGGGGCGGGAGGGCCGGGGTACAATGAGCAGTTCTTC. Translation gives CASSPRGAGGPGYNEQFF.